A selection of T cell receptor beta chains follows, all from one sample in a study of radiation and T cells in renal cell carcinoma. Sequencing was performed with immunoSEQ multiplex PCR; in TCRdb, only in-frame clones are kept and a portion is missing. The table lists approximately 16,000 clones, 55% to 75% of them singletons, with roughly a tenth in the top ten. This specimen was tumor tissue, taken from a patient whose treatment was nephrectomy without radiotherapy. The receptors originated from a man aged 40-55 years with renal cell carcinoma. The CDR3 runs from the conserved cysteine through the conserved F or W. D genes are given only for firm matches. The size of a clone is reported for some rows only, either as once, few or many, or as a class for expanded clones.

>.|TRBD2|TRBV15|TRBJ2-1
CATSRVASGNEQFF
TGTGCCACCAGCAGAGTGGCTAGCGGAAACGAGCAGTTCTTC
>.|TRBD1|TRBV28|TRBJ2-1
CASSSGGYGSNEQFF
TGTGCCAGCAGTTCAGGGGGTTATGGTTCCAATGAGCAGTTCTTC
>.|TRBD2|TRBV5-6|TRBJ2-3
CASSSGGPLYRDTQYF
TGTGCCAGCAGTTCGGGGGGGCCGTTGTATAGAGATACGCAGTATTTT
>.|.|TRBV28|TRBJ1-1
CASITGLNTEAFF
TGTGCCAGCATTACAGGTCTGAACACTGAAGCTTTCTTT
>few|.|TRBV5-1|TRBJ2-2
CASSLANTGELFF
TGCGCCAGCAGCTTAGCTAACACCGGGGAGCTGTTTTTT
>once|.|TRBV7-9|TRBJ2-5
CASSLASDQETQYF
TGTGCCAGCAGCTTAGCTTCGGACCAAGAGACCCAGTACTTC
>.|.|TRBV9|TRBJ2-3
CASPYWGTYTDTQYF
TGTGCCAGCCCCTATTGGGGGACTTACACAGATACGCAGTATTTT
>.|TRBD1|TRBV5-8|TRBJ2-5
CASSDRGETQYF
TGTGCCAGCAGCGACAGGGGGGAGACCCAGTACTTC
>.|TRBD2|TRBV5-1|TRBJ2-1
CASSSAGGYNEQFF
TGCGCCAGCAGCTCTGCGGGGGGGTACAATGAGCAGTTCTTC
>few|TRBD1|TRBV19|TRBJ1-1
CASSATTGRNTEAFF
TGTGCCAGTAGTGCGACGACAGGGCGGAACACTGAAGCTTTCTTT
>.|.|TRBV5-1|TRBJ2-5
CASSFQPAQETQYF
TGCGCCAGCAGCTTCCAGCCAGCACAAGAGACCCAGTACTTC
>.|TRBD2|TRBV18|TRBJ2-2
CASTTSGGVPGELFF
TGTGCCAGCACAACTAGCGGGGGAGTTCCCGGGGAGCTGTTTTTT
>.|.|TRBV6-5|TRBJ1-6
CASSYSSLSPLHF
TGTGCCAGCAGTTACTCGAGTCTCTCACCCCTCCACTTT
>few|.|TRBV6-6|TRBJ1-6
CASSTSSPGPLHF
TGTGCCAGCAGTACGTCCTCCCCGGGACCCCTCCACTTT
>.|.|TRBV6-6|TRBJ1-2
CASSLGDYYGYTF
TGTGCCAGCAGCCTCGGGGATTACTATGGCTACACCTTC
>.|TRBD1|TRBV6-6|TRBJ1-2
CASSKKDRGPGYTF
TGTGCCAGCAGTAAAAAGGACAGGGGGCCTGGCTACACCTTC
>.|TRBD1|TRBV7-9|TRBJ1-2
CASSLNRDREDYGYTF
TGTGCCAGCAGCCTAAACCGGGACAGGGAAGACTATGGCTACACCTTC
>few|.|TRBV2|TRBJ2-3
CASSEGRLNTQYF
TGTGCCAGCAGTGAGGGACGTTTAAATACGCAGTATTTT
>.|.|TRBV5-4|TRBJ1-2
CASSATDDHGYTF
TGTGCCAGCAGCGCCACAGACGACCATGGCTACACCTTC
>once|.|TRBV7-2|TRBJ1-2
CASSLGGGWTAYGYTF
TGTGCCAGCAGCTTAGGAGGCGGATGGACCGCCTATGGCTACACCTTC
>.|TRBD1|TRBV30|TRBJ1-2
CAWSDTTGYGYTF
TGTGCCTGGAGTGATACGACAGGGTATGGCTACACCTTC
>.|.|TRBV4-1|TRBJ1-1
CASSPEDHENTEAFF
TGCGCCAGCAGCCCTGAAGACCACGAGAACACTGAAGCTTTCTTT
>.|TRBD1|TRBV19|TRBJ1-1
CASNPRDRGLDTEAFF
TGTGCCAGTAACCCCCGGGACAGGGGTTTGGACACTGAAGCTTTCTTT
>.|TRBD2|TRBV7-7|TRBJ2-3
CASSPGGDTQYF
TGTGCCAGCAGCCCGGGGGGGGATACGCAGTATTTT
>.|.|TRBV29-1|TRBJ1-2
CSVEDGGTYNYGYTF
TGCAGCGTTGAAGATGGGGGGACCTATAACTATGGCTACACCTTC
>.|TRBD1|TRBV2|TRBJ1-1
CASREGQMNTEAFF
TGTGCCAGCAGGGAGGGACAGATGAACACTGAAGCTTTCTTT
>.|TRBD2|TRBV27|TRBJ2-5
CATRGGGETQYF
TGTGCCACCCGGGGGGGAGGGGAGACCCAGTACTTC
>.|.|TRBV28|TRBJ1-5
CASSGTGGSNQPQHF
TGTGCCAGCAGTGGGACTGGGGGTAGCAATCAGCCCCAGCATTTT
>.|.|TRBV7-9|TRBJ2-1
CASSRYNEQFF
TGTGCCAGCAGCAGGTACAATGAGCAGTTCTTC
>.|.|TRBV5-1|TRBJ1-2
CASSSQEGYGYTF
TGCGCCAGCAGCAGTCAAGAAGGCTATGGCTACACCTTC
>.|.|TRBV11-2|TRBJ1-5
CASSLNGEQPQHF
TGTGCCAGCAGCTTAAACGGGGAGCAGCCCCAGCATTTT
>.|.|TRBV5-1|TRBJ2-5
CASGTGAETQYF
TGCGCCAGCGGTACTGGTGCCGAGACCCAGTACTTC
>few|.|TRBV10-3|TRBJ1-2
CAIPGAGTAGYTF
TGTGCCATCCCAGGGGCAGGGACGGCTGGCTACACCTTC
>.|.|TRBV5-1|TRBJ1-1
CASSLGEGTTEAFF
TGCGCCAGCAGCTTGGGGGAGGGGACCACTGAAGCTTTCTTT
>once|TRBD1|TRBV9|TRBJ1-4
CASSPSGTGSEKLFF
TGTGCCAGCAGCCCCAGCGGGACAGGCAGTGAAAAACTGTTTTTT
>few|.|TRBV4-1|TRBJ2-5
CASSQGTSLRGETQYF
TGCGCCAGCAGCCAAGGGACTTCCCTAAGGGGCGAGACCCAGTACTTC
>.|.|TRBV7-9|TRBJ1-6
CASSLVSGYNSPLHF
TGTGCCAGCAGCTTAGTGTCTGGCTATAATTCACCCCTCCACTTT
>.|TRBD1|TRBV6-1|TRBJ2-3
CASSGTGFDDTQYF
TGTGCCAGCAGCGGGACAGGGTTCGACGATACGCAGTATTTT
>.|.|TRBV5-1|TRBJ1-1
CASSLGPGDTEAFF
TGTGCCAGCAGCTTGGGGCCGGGGGACACTGAAGCTTTCTTT
>few|TRBD1|TRBV5-5|TRBJ2-7
CASSLAGTGVYEQYF
TGTGCCAGCAGCTTAGCCGGGACAGGGGTCTACGAGCAGTACTTC
>.|TRBD1|TRBV28|TRBJ1-5
CASSFTGARNQPQHF
TGTGCCAGCAGTTTTACAGGGGCCCGCAATCAGCCCCAGCATTTT